One and the same sample provided the 31 T cell receptor beta chains below, sequenced in a study of blood T cells in healthy people across ages. A sample-barcoded 5' primer and a J-beta primer mix were used in a second PCR of roughly 7 to 12 cycles. In TCRdb, the 5' RACE reads were re-called with MiXCR into one record per CDR3 protein. Of roughly 800,000 distinct CDR3 sequences in the sample, 58% were seen once. The sample consisted of blood. All receptors derive from a man younger than 40 in good health.

This clonotype was counted a few times. This chain links TRBV28 with TRBJ2-5; D is possibly TRBD1 or TRBD2 (5 bases each). With the DNA end fitting TRBJ2-7 better, the J assignment may be wrong. Germline V lookup: CDR1 MDHEN, CDR2 SYDVKM. This CDR3 is 13 amino acids long. The CDR3 DNA reads TGTGCCAGCAGTTTTAGGGGACGGGGCGAGCAGTACTTC. Its protein is CASSFRGRGEQYF.

The chain employs TRBV15 and TRBJ2-3; a weak D match, TRBD2 (6 bases). The CDR3 length is 14 residues. The V and J ends lost 1 base and 5 bases respectively, with 10 bases between them. Germline-derived CDR1 and CDR2 are LNHNV and YYDKDF (reference sequence). The CDR3 protein is CATSRGVGGDTQYF. CDR3 nucleotide sequence: TGTGCCACCAGCAGAGGGGTCGGGGGAGATACGCAGTATTTT.

The V gene is TRBV5-1, the J gene TRBJ1-6; TRBD1 matches 7 bases. The germline V gene has CDR1 SGHRS and CDR2 YFSETQ. The CDR3 is made up of 15 amino acids. With V trimmed by 6 bases and J by 5 bases, 8 bases remained unmatched. The CDR3 region has the DNA TGCGCCAGCACCAAAATAGACAGGGATAATTCACCCCTCCACTTT. Translating it yields CASTKIDRDNSPLHF.

This clonotype was counted a few times. This chain connects TRBV7-2 to TRBJ2-1; TRBD2 matches 14 bases. Germline CDR1 reads SGHTA; CDR2 reads FQGNSA. This CDR3 spans 14 amino acids. V was clipped by 8 bases and J by 5 bases; unmatched bases: 2. The DNA of the CDR3 is TGTGCCAGCGGGACTAGCGGGAGAAACAATGAGCAGTTCTTC. This sequence encodes CASGTSGRNNEQFF.

This chain uses TRBV20-1 with TRBJ2-3, with 12 bases matching TRBD2. This CDR3 has 18 residues. Per the germline V gene, CDR1 is DFQATT and CDR2 is SNEGSKA (reference sequence). V shed 6 bases, J shed 2 bases, and the junction held 15 bases outside the gene matches. The CDR3 bases are TGCAGTGCCCCCCGACTAGCGGGAGTTTTATACCACACAGATACGCAGTATTTT. As protein: CSAPRLAGVLYHTDTQYF.

CDR3 sequence: CAWSASEGLAVSYEQYF. In nucleotides, the CDR3 is TGTGCCTGGAGTGCAAGCGAGGGACTAGCGGTCTCCTACGAGCAGTACTTC. The rearrangement links TRBV30 to TRBJ2-4, with TRBD2 identical over 11 bases. The J call may be wrong; the DNA end is better matched by TRBJ2-7. Germline V lookup: CDR1 GTSNPN, CDR2 SVGIG (reference sequence). The CDR3 has 17 amino acids.

The chain links TRBV7-2 to TRBJ2-5; D is possibly TRBD2 (5 bases). The end of the DNA fits TRBJ2-7 better, so the J call may be wrong. The CDR3 has 15 amino acids. Germline V lookup: CDR1 SGHTA, CDR2 FQGNSA. The CDR3, as DNA: TGTGCCAGCAGCCCCCAAGCGGTACTCCCCTACGAGCAGTACTTC. It is translated as CASSPQAVLPYEQYF.

This clonotype was counted only a few times. The V call is TRBV7-6, the J call TRBJ1-1; TRBD1 matches at 7 bases. Germline V gene data show CDR1 as SGHVS and CDR2 as FNYEAQ. V trimming: 5 bases; J trimming: 3 bases; junction bases outside the gene matches: 3. The CDR3 sequence is 13 residues long. The CDR3 DNA sequence: TGTGCCAGCAGCACAGGGGTGGACACTGAAGCTTTCTTT. It codes for CASSTGVDTEAFF.

The chain combines TRBV20-1 with TRBJ1-2; no definite D call. The CDR3 loop spans 14 amino acids. Per the germline V gene, CDR1 is DFQATT and CDR2 is SNEGSKA (reference sequence). Trimming stripped 0 bases from V and 1 base from J, with 9 bases between. The DNA for the CDR3 is TGCAGTGCTAGAGATCGCGGAAGTAACTATGGCTACACCTTC. Residues: CSARDRGSNYGYTF.

This sequence joins TRBV7-2 and TRBJ2-1; D is ambiguous. Germline assignment: CDR1 SGHTA and CDR2 FQGNSA. V lost 4 bases, J lost 6 bases, and 10 bases lay in between. CDR3 length: 13 amino acids. This chain's CDR3 is CASSWYDPNEQFF. The CDR3 nucleotides read TGTGCCAGCAGCTGGTATGATCCCAATGAGCAGTTCTTC.

The V call is TRBV20-1, the J call TRBJ2-5, with TRBD2 matching 7 bases. CDR3 size: 13 residues. Germline trimming cut 5 bases from V and 0 bases from J; bases unmatched to any gene: 3. From germline, CDR1 is DFQATT and CDR2 SNEGSKA (reference sequence). CDR3 nucleotides: TGCAGTGCTCTAAGCGGGGACCAAGAGACCCAGTACTTC. Protein sequence: CSALSGDQETQYF.

In its sample, this clonotype was seen a few times. V usage is TRBV7-2 and J usage is TRBJ2-4, with D possibly matching TRBD2 (6 bases). Trimming stripped 0 bases from V and 13 bases from J, with 13 bases between. Per the germline V gene, CDR1 is SGHTA and CDR2 is FQGNSA. This CDR3 has 13 amino acids. CDR3 sequence (DNA): TGTGCCAGCAGCTTAGCTCGCGGGACTGAGCAGTACTTC. Its protein product is CASSLARGTEQYF.

V is TRBV20-1 and J is TRBJ2-3; D gene uncertain. Looked up from germline, CDR1 is DFQATT and CDR2 is SNEGSKA (reference sequence). This CDR3 spans 15 amino acids. The ends were cut back, 4 bases at V and 0 bases at J, with 14 bases in the middle. The CDR3, as DNA: TGCAGTGCTACCAAATCACGCTCTAGCACAGATACGCAGTATTTT. It is translated as CSATKSRSSTDTQYF.

CDR3 DNA sequence: TGTGCCAGCAGCGTAATCGAAGGAGGAGAGACCCAGTACTTC. Translating it yields CASSVIEGGETQYF. This chain links TRBV9 with TRBJ2-7; a weak D match, TRBD2 (5 bases). Matching the DNA end better, TRBJ2-5 makes the J call doubtful. Germline V gives CDR1 SGDLS, CDR2 YYNGEE. The CDR3 extends over 14 amino acids.

The V call is TRBV5-1, the J call TRBJ2-5; 11 nucleotides align to TRBD2. TRBJ2-7 matches the DNA end more closely, so the J call is doubtful. CDR3 length equals 14 residues. Germline CDR1 reads SGHRS; CDR2 reads YFSETQ. The CDR3 sequence: CASSISGRDHEQYF. CDR3 DNA sequence: TGCGCCAGCAGCATTAGCGGGAGGGACCACGAGCAGTACTTC.

The V and J genes are TRBV3-1 and TRBJ1-2, with 7 bases matching TRBD1. This CDR3 has 17 residues. Germline V gene sequence: CDR1 LGHDT, CDR2 YNNKEL (reference sequence). The junction had 13 bases not matched to a gene; V was cut back by 1 base and J by 5 bases. CDR3 loop: CASSQVADRNAHYGYTF. DNA for the CDR3: TGTGCCAGCAGCCAAGTCGCGGACAGGAACGCTCATTATGGCTACACCTTC.

The gene calls are TRBV5-1 and TRBJ2-3; possible D gene TRBD1, 5 bases. The CDR3 loop spans 15 amino acids. CDR1 and CDR2 from the germline V gene are SGHRS and YFSETQ. The ends were cut back, 2 bases at V and 0 bases at J, with 10 bases in the middle. CDR3 sequence reads: CASSFDRTSTDTQYF. The CDR3, as DNA: TGCGCCAGCAGCTTCGACAGAACTAGCACAGATACGCAGTATTTT.

A few counts support this clonotype. The chain uses TRBV13 and TRBJ2-5; 9 bases align to TRBD2. The germline CDR1 and CDR2 sequences are PRHDT and FYEKMQ (reference sequence). V trimming: 8 bases; J trimming: 1 base; junction bases outside the gene matches: 5. The CDR3 has 14 amino acids. The CDR3 spells CASALAGPQETQYF. In DNA, the CDR3 is TGTGCCAGCGCCCTAGCGGGACCCCAAGAGACCCAGTACTTC.

The gene calls are TRBV5-6 and TRBJ2-1; 7 nucleotides align to TRBD2. The CDR3 spans 11 residues. Per germline, CDR1 SGHDT and CDR2 YYEEEE. Trimming removed 7 bases from V and 10 bases from J; junction bases left unmatched: 5. This chain's CDR3 is CASGRAWEQFF. As DNA, the CDR3 is TGTGCCAGCGGGAGGGCCTGGGAGCAGTTCTTC.

This clonotype was detected a few times. CDR3 loop: CASSWAPSADTQYF. CDR3 sequence (DNA): TGTGCCAGCAGTTGGGCCCCGTCCGCAGATACGCAGTATTTT. The chain employs TRBV12-3 or TRBV12-4 and TRBJ2-3; D remains ambiguous. Trimming shortened V by 4 bases and J by 4 bases, and 12 bases separated the two germline ends. This CDR3 is built from 14 residues.

This chain's CDR3 is CASSRLAGGFLRTDTQYF. For the CDR3, the DNA is TGTGCCAGCAGCCGACTAGCGGGGGGATTCCTCCGCACAGATACGCAGTATTTT. This chain links TRBV7-2 with TRBJ2-3, with 13 bases lining up with TRBD2. Germline V gene sequence: CDR1 SGHTA, CDR2 FQGNSA. The CDR3 is made up of 18 amino acids. V was pared by 5 bases and J by 1 base, with 9 bases of the junction left unmatched.

This clonotype was found a few times. V usage is TRBV5-1 and J usage is TRBJ2-1, with TRBD1 matching over 7 bases. Germline assignment: CDR1 SGHRS and CDR2 YFSETQ. The CDR3 sequence is 16 residues long. After removal of 2 bases from V and 8 bases from J, the junction contained 13 bases not matched to a gene. The CDR3 sequence is CASSFVGGAVIYEQFF. The CDR3 region has the DNA TGCGCCAGCAGCTTTGTAGGGGGCGCCGTGATCTATGAGCAGTTCTTC.

This sequence joins TRBV7-3 and TRBJ2-5; perhaps TRBD2 as D (5 bases). Germline CDR1 is SGHTA and CDR2 is FQGTGA. The CDR3 has 13 residues. V lost 5 bases, J lost 1 base, and 8 bases lay in between. The CDR3 spells CASSAGIQETQYF. CDR3 DNA: TGTGCCAGCAGCGCGGGTATCCAAGAGACCCAGTACTTC. Drawing the rest from reference TRBV7-3 and TRBJ2-5, the complete variable domain is GAGVSQTPSNKVTEKGKYVELRCDPISGHTALYWYRQSLGQGPEFLIYFQGTGAADDSGLPNDRFFAVRPEGSVSTLKIQRTERGDSAVYLCASSAGIQETQYFGPGTRLLVL.

Note on this clonotype: One end of the junction is discordant with germline, which a read error may explain. The chain joins TRBV7-2 to TRBJ2-1; possible D gene TRBD2, 7 bases. CDR3 length: 15 amino acids. Germline V gene sequence: CDR1 SGHTA, CDR2 FQGNSA. The DNA for the CDR3 is TGTGCCAGCAGTCGGAGGGGGGGCTCCTGCAATGAGCAGTTCTTC. Its protein is CASSRRGGSCNEQFF.

The CDR3 nucleotides are TGTGCCAGCAGCCCTCCGGGAAGCTATGGCTACACCTTC. This encodes CASSPPGSYGYTF. This chain uses TRBV6-5 with TRBJ1-2; D unresolved. This CDR3 is built from 13 residues. With 6 bases removed from V and 4 bases from J, the gap between germline ends came to 12 bases. Germline V gives CDR1 MNHEY, CDR2 SVGAGI.

The table lists this clonotype with a few counts. This chain connects TRBV7-2 to TRBJ2-3, with D perhaps matching TRBD1 (6 bases). Germline-derived CDR1 and CDR2 are SGHTA and FQGNSA. Trimming took off 5 bases at V and 6 bases at J, with 21 bases between the two ends. This CDR3 has 16 residues. CDR3 in amino acids: CASSLNGAGEPDTQYF. CDR3 nucleotides: TGTGCCAGCAGCCTCAACGGCGCAGGGGAACCCGATACGCAGTATTTT.

The V and J genes are TRBV30 and TRBJ2-1, with 8 bases fitting TRBD2. The germline CDR1 and CDR2 sequences are GTSNPN and SVGIG (reference sequence). J gave up 6 bases and V 2 bases, and 6 bases lay outside the gene matches. This CDR3 region has 14 residues. DNA of the CDR3: TGTGCCTGGAGTCCGGGGGGGGCCCTCAATGAGCAGTTCTTC. Its translation: CAWSPGGALNEQFF.

The CDR3 DNA reads as TGTGCCAGCAGCTCGGGGACTAGCGGGAGGGGGGTGCAGTACTTC. It specifies CASSSGTSGRGVQYF. The chain uses TRBV7-6 and TRBJ2-5; 16 bases line up with TRBD2. The CDR3 length is 15 residues. Losses at the gene ends were 4 bases for V and 11 bases for J; bases not matched to a gene: 7. CDR1 is SGHVS, CDR2 FNYEAQ, per germline.

This chain joins TRBV27 and TRBJ2-1; no firm D call. V was cut by 8 bases and J by 10 bases, with 15 bases left in between. The CDR3 is made up of 12 amino acids. Germline lookup yields CDR1 MNHEY and CDR2 SMNVEV (reference sequence). CDR3 residues: CASGNSQEEQFF. CDR3 bases: TGTGCCAGCGGGAATAGCCAGGAGGAGCAGTTCTTC.

This clonotype was observed a few times. The chain couples TRBV12-3 or TRBV12-4 to TRBJ1-6, with D perhaps TRBD1 (6 bases). CDR3 length: 14 amino acids. V was pared by 8 bases and J by 8 bases, with 16 bases between. As DNA, the CDR3 is TGTGCCAGCGCCACCGGGGGGCTCTATTCACCCCTCCACTTT. It yields the protein CASATGGLYSPLHF.

The chain employs TRBV11-2 and TRBJ2-3; perhaps TRBD2 as D (6 bases). V was pared by 5 bases and J by 6 bases, with 18 bases between. Germline V CDR1 and CDR2: SGHAT, FQNNGV. This CDR3 spans 15 amino acids. As DNA, the CDR3 is TGTGCCAGCAGCCCCCGGGGGAGTTCTTTGGATACGCAGTATTTT. This sequence encodes CASSPRGSSLDTQYF.